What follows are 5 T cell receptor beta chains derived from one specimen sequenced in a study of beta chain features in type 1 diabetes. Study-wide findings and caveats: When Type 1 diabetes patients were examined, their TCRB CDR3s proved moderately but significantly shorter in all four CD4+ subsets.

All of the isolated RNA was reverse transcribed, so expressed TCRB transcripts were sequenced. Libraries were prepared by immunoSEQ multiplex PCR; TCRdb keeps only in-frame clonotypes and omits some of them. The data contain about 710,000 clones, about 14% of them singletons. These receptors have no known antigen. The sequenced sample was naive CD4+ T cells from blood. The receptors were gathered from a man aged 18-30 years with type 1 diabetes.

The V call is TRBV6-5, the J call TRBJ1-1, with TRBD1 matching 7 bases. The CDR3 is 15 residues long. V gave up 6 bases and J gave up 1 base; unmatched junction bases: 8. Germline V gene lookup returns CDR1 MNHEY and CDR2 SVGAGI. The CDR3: CASRTWDSGNTEAFF. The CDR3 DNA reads TGTGCCAGCAGGACATGGGACAGTGGGAACACTGAAGCTTTCTTT.

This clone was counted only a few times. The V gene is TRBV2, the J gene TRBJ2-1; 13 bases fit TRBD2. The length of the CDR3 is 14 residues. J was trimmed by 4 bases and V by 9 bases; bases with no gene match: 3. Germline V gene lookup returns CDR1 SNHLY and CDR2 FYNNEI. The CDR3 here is CASKGLAGYNEQFF. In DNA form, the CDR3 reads TGTGCCAGTAAGGGACTAGCGGGATACAATGAGCAGTTCTTC.

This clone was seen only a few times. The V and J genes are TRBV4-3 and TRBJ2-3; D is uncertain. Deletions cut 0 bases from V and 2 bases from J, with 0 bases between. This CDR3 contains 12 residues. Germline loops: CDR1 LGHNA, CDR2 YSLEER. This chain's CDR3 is CASSQDTDTQYF. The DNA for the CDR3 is TGCGCCAGCAGCCAAGACACAGATACGCAGTATTTT.

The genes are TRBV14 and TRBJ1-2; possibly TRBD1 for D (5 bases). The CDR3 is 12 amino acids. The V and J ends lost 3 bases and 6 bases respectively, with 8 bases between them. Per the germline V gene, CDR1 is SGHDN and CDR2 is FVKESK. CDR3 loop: CASSQRGHGYTF. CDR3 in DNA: TGTGCCAGCAGCCAGCGGGGCCATGGCTACACCTTC.

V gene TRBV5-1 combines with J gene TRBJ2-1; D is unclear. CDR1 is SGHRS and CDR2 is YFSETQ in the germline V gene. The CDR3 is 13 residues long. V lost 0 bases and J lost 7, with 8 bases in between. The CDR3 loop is CASSLGPGNEQFF. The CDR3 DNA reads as TGCGCCAGCAGCTTGGGTCCCGGAAATGAGCAGTTCTTC.